The following is a T cell receptor (beta chain) sequence with its context. The table came from immunoSEQ multiplex PCR; TCRdb's copy has only in-frame clones and leaves some out. The table lists roughly 71,000 clones, nearly 90% of them singletons. This sample was included in a study of blood T cell repertoires in COVID-19. This CDR3 has 12 amino acids. The V gene lost 4 bases and the J gene lost 9 bases, with 10 bases spanning the gap. The genes are TRBV12-3 or TRBV12-4 and TRBJ2-1; no clear D. The sequence was obtained from a man aged 50 to 60 with acute or convalescent COVID-19. The source material was peripheral blood. CDR3 DNA sequence: TGTGCCAGCAGTTCATCGGTTAGTGAGCAGTTCTTC. Its protein is CASSSSVSEQFF.